The T cell receptor (beta chain) described here comes from a study of cytomegalovirus exposure and HLA in healthy donors. About this clone itself: The antigen is undetermined.

Despite likely unrecorded immune exposures, the donors were nominally healthy at the time of sampling. Regarding the study as a whole: Generally TCR sequences proved uncommon, though certain public TCRs appeared in numerous donors. Data from an earlier analysis indicated that most TCR beta V segments were productive either about 87% or about 30% of the time. Confirmation was obtained in vitro that three CMV-associated chains are specific for CMV antigens.

This CDR3 is built from 14 residues. In germline, CDR1 is SGHAT, CDR2 FQNNGV. Trimming took 4 bases from V and 3 from J; bases not matched to a gene: 4. PCR employed 60 Vbeta and 13 Jbeta primers. Repertoires were generated with immunoSEQ multiplex PCR, while TCRdb's copy carries only in-frame clones and drops some. Its listing shows approximately 130,000 clones. J is TRBJ2-7 and V is TRBV11-2, with 9 nucleotides matching TRBD1. Specimen: PBMCs. This sequence was found in a woman aged 60-75 years in good health and CMV-seronegative. CDR3 residues: CASSSWTGVYEQYF. The CDR3 DNA reads TGTGCCAGCAGCTCCTGGACAGGGGTCTACGAGCAGTACTTC.